This T cell receptor beta chain was recovered during a study of T cell responses to AZD1222 COVID-19 vaccine. General study points: Per reports, nearly half of all spike-specific TCRs target regions that are unmutated in variants. Repertoire collection took place solely once the T cell response had peaked. The study identified only six AZD1222 recipients as seropositive at baseline. Possibly, clonal diversity was underestimated; donors were largely white British and included more females.

Only in-frame clones appear in the TCRdb table, and some are missing; sequencing was by immunoSEQ multiplex PCR. The sample holds approximately 110,000 clones, around 90% seen once. With regard to this clone: The antigen is not known.

This TCR came from an adult in good health. The sequences come from peripheral blood, collected on day 0 of MenACWY control vaccination.

The CDR3 DNA sequence: TGTGCCAGCAGCTCTGGTCAGTGGACTGAAGCTTTCTTT. Residues: CASSSGQWTEAFF. This sequence joins TRBV28 and TRBJ1-1; D remains ambiguous. This CDR3 is 13 amino acids long. Germline V lookup: CDR1 MDHEN, CDR2 SYDVKM. V lost 6 bases to trimming and J lost 5 bases, with 13 bases between them.